The 17 T cell receptor beta chains reported below all come from one sample, sequenced in a study of PD-1 blockade in classical Hodgkin lymphoma. Following autologous stem cell transplantation, relapse occurred in every patient, and exposure to brentuximab vedotin varied. From thawed PBMCs, CD8+ T cells were isolated by magnetic negative selection. Clones were read by immunoSEQ multiplex PCR, and TCRdb kept only the in-frame ones, dropping some. The data contain around 5,000 clones, around 80% of them singletons. The sample in question was CD8+ T cells from blood, obtained at baseline. The receptors come from a human donor with classical Hodgkin lymphoma.

In its sample, this clone was seen once. The genes are TRBV5-1 and TRBJ1-2, with TRBD1 matching over 10 bases. The CDR3 runs 14 residues. Germline assignment: CDR1 SGHRS and CDR2 YFSETQ. The V segment lost 4 bases and the J segment 4 bases; nucleotides outside the gene matches: 4. The CDR3 bases are TGCGCCAGCAGCGGACAGGGGGTTGTCTATGGCTACACCTTC. It is translated as CASSGQGVVYGYTF.

This clone appeared once. V usage is TRBV5-6 and J usage is TRBJ2-1; 7 positions agree with TRBD2. Germline loops: CDR1 SGHDT, CDR2 YYEEEE. V lost 1 base and J lost 3; bases outside the gene matches: 10. The CDR3 sequence is 17 residues long. The CDR3 sequence: CASSLYEWGGLYNEQFF. The CDR3 DNA reads as TGTGCCAGCAGCTTGTATGAGTGGGGAGGGCTCTACAATGAGCAGTTCTTC.

This sequence joins TRBV5-8 and TRBJ1-1; D call uncertain. This CDR3 contains 13 residues. V was cut by 2 bases and J by 0 bases, with 5 bases left in between. Germline CDR1 is SGHTS and CDR2 is YDEGEE. The CDR3 sequence is CASSFSLNTEAFF. DNA of the CDR3: TGTGCCAGCAGCTTTTCACTGAACACTGAAGCTTTCTTT.

This chain joins TRBV11-3 and TRBJ2-2, with TRBD1 identical over 7 bases. V was clipped by 3 bases and J by 5 bases; unmatched bases: 3. Germline V gene data show CDR1 as SGHNT and CDR2 as YENEEA. CDR3 length: 14 residues. The CDR3 coding sequence is TGTGCCAGCAGCTTCGGGACAGCTACCGGGGAGCTGTTTTTT. Its translation is CASSFGTATGELFF.

The chain couples TRBV9 to TRBJ2-1, with D perhaps assigned TRBD1 or TRBD2 (6 bases each). The CDR3 contains 16 residues. The V gene's germline CDR1 is SGDLS and CDR2 YYNGEE. Trimming left V 1 base short and J 3 bases short, with 14 bases between. Here the CDR3 DNA reads TGTGCCAGCAGCGTAAGGGGGGCCCGTATCTACAATGAGCAGTTCTTC. Translation gives CASSVRGARIYNEQFF.

The gene calls are TRBV7-9 and TRBJ2-1; TRBD2 matches at 13 bases. CDR1 is SEHNR, CDR2 FQNEAQ, per germline (reference sequence). The J segment lost 9 bases and the V segment lost 7 bases, leaving 9 bases of the junction unmatched. CDR3 length: 15 amino acids. CDR3 loop: CASTPLAGGLGEQFF. Here the CDR3 DNA reads TGTGCCAGCACCCCACTAGCGGGAGGGCTCGGTGAGCAGTTCTTC.

This clone has just one count. J is TRBJ1-2 and V is TRBV28, with 7 bases matching TRBD1. Germline CDR1 and CDR2: MDHEN and SYDVKM. V dropped 4 bases and J dropped 3; count of bases not matched to a gene: 14. The CDR3 sequence is 17 residues long. CDR3 region: CASSSRDSLRHDYGYTF. The DNA for the CDR3 is TGTGCCAGCAGTTCCCGGGACAGCCTTCGCCATGACTATGGCTACACCTTC.

The chain employs TRBV4-3 and TRBJ2-7, with 7 positions matching TRBD1. Unmatched junction bases numbered 2, after V lost 0 bases and J lost 3 bases. CDR1 LGHNA and CDR2 YSLEER come from the germline V gene. The CDR3 has 14 residues. CDR3 loop: CASSQDRGNYEQYF. CDR3 DNA sequence: TGCGCCAGCAGCCAAGACAGGGGGAACTACGAGCAGTACTTC.

This clone is medium-sized. This chain connects TRBV6-5 to TRBJ2-3; a weak D match, TRBD1 (6 bases). In germline, CDR1 is MNHEY, CDR2 SVGAGI. Trimming shortened V by 5 bases and J by 3 bases, and 9 bases separated the two germline ends. This CDR3 has 13 amino acids. CDR3 protein: CASSQDSTDTQYF. As DNA, the CDR3 is TGTGCCAGCAGTCAGGACAGTACAGATACGCAGTATTTT.

The chain is built from TRBV4-1 and TRBJ2-7, with D uncertain. The CDR3 runs 15 residues. V lost 1 base and J 9 bases, leaving 19 bases between the germline ends. The germline V gene has CDR1 MGHRA and CDR2 YSYEKL. In nucleotides, the CDR3 is TGCGCCAGCAGCCAAGCCGCCGAGCGACTGGAAGGGCAGTACTTC. Translating it yields CASSQAAERLEGQYF.

The chain combines TRBV4-1 with TRBJ2-1, with 12 nucleotides matching TRBD2. The germline V gene has CDR1 MGHRA and CDR2 YSYEKL. The CDR3 contains 16 residues. V lost 4 bases to trimming and J lost 9 bases; unmatched junction nucleotides: 10. The CDR3 region is CASSREPSGGAAEQFF. DNA of the CDR3: TGCGCCAGCAGCCGAGAACCTAGCGGGGGGGCGGCTGAGCAGTTCTTC.

The table lists this clone with a count of one. The chain links TRBV14 to TRBJ1-2; TRBD1 might be the D (6 bases). Germline CDR1 SGHDN, CDR2 FVKESK. The CDR3 runs to 15 residues. The V and J ends lost 0 bases and 3 bases respectively, with 11 bases between them. In DNA form, the CDR3 reads TGTGCCAGCAGCCAAGAAAATAACAGGGACTATGGCTACACCTTC. Amino acids: CASSQENNRDYGYTF.

This chain links TRBV29-1 with TRBJ2-7, with D uncertain. Germline V gives CDR1 SQVTM, CDR2 ANQGSEA. The CDR3 runs to 12 residues. Trimming left V 8 bases short and J 6 bases short, with 17 bases between. This CDR3 reads CSTMTDLGEQYF. Written as DNA, the CDR3 is TGCAGCACAATGACCGATCTCGGCGAGCAGTACTTC.

Details on this clone: The same CDR3 also results from other DNA sequences found in this sample. This rearrangement joins TRBV6-5 to TRBJ2-5, with D tentatively TRBD1 (5 bases). Between the trimmed V and J ends, which lost 0 bases and 2 bases, there was a span of 7 bases. Germline CDR1 and CDR2: MNHEY and SVGAGI. The CDR3 is made up of 14 amino acids. The CDR3 spells CASSYSAGQETQYF. Here the CDR3 DNA reads TGTGCCAGCAGTTACTCGGCAGGGCAAGAGACCCAGTACTTC.

This clone was seen more than once but under ten times. The CDR3 loop is CASSDETGTGFWRQYF. As DNA, the CDR3 is TGTGCCAGCAGTGACGAGACCGGGACAGGATTTTGGAGGCAGTACTTC. This chain uses TRBV6-1 with TRBJ2-7, with TRBD1 matching 8 bases. The germline V gene has CDR1 MNHNS and CDR2 SASEGT. The CDR3 loop spans 16 amino acids. V lost 3 bases and J lost 9; bases outside the gene matches: 16.

This rearrangement joins TRBV5-4 to TRBJ1-6; 8 bases match TRBD1. CDR3 length: 16 residues. Trimming removed 1 base from V and 7 bases from J; junction bases left unmatched: 7. Germline CDR1 reads SGHNT; CDR2 reads YYREEE (reference sequence). The CDR3 DNA reads as TGTGCCAGCAGCTTGCGGCAGGGGGCGTTGAATTCACCCCTCCACTTT. Protein: CASSLRQGALNSPLHF.

This clone was seen a single time. This rearrangement joins TRBV25-1 to TRBJ1-2; a possible D gene is TRBD1 (5 bases). The CDR3 is 13 amino acids. Trimming took 3 bases from V and 8 from J, leaving 13 bases between them. CDR1 and CDR2 (germline): MGHDK, SYGVNS. The CDR3 sequence: CASSDSGAWGYTF. The CDR3 DNA reads TGTGCCAGCAGTGATTCCGGGGCGTGGGGCTACACCTTC.